This TCR beta chain was sequenced in a study of blood T cells in healthy people across ages. The study's findings and limits: What prevented conclusive comparison of naive and antigen-experienced cells was that PBMCs were unsorted. Older individuals had lower TCR beta diversity per million T cells (the decline was roughly linear).

Every participating donor contributed about 10 milliliters of peripheral blood through a draw. This clonotype was detected a few times. Its antigen is not known. For the second PCR, which ran for roughly 7 to 11 cycles, a sample-barcoded 5' primer and a J-beta primer mix were used. TCRdb passed the 5' RACE reads through MiXCR, listing each CDR3 protein once. The repertoire holds around 1,600,000 distinct CDR3 sequences, with roughly 43% as singletons. CDR3 length: 14 residues. V was pared by 4 bases and J by 2 bases, with 11 bases between. The sequence was obtained from a woman under 30 in good health. Sequencing was carried out using blood. The rearrangement links TRBV12-3 or TRBV12-4 to TRBJ1-2; no clear D. CDR3 sequence (DNA): TGTGCCAGCAGTTCGACTCCCCAAAACTATGGCTACACCTTC. Protein product: CASSSTPQNYGYTF.